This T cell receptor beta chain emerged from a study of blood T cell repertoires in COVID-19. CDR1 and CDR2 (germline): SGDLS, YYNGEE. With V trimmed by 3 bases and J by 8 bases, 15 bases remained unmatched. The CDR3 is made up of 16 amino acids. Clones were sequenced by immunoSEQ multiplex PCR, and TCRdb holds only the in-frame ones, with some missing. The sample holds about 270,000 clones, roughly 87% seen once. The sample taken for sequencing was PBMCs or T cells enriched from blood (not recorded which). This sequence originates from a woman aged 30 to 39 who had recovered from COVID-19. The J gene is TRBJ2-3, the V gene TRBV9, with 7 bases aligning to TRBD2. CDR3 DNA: TGTGCCAGCAGCGAAGACCGGGACTACTATGGTGGTACGCAGTATTTT. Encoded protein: CASSEDRDYYGGTQYF.